This T cell receptor (beta chain) was identified in a study of regulatory T cells in long-lasting Graves disease. In the study overall: Antithyroid drugs had been taken by newly diagnosed Graves' patients for under 3 months. Study results and caveats: Patients whose Graves' disease persisted exhibited lower TCR diversity than those newly diagnosed. Persistent patients had more shared public clonotypes (under 3,000) than new patients (966).

Germline V gene sequence: CDR1 MNHNS, CDR2 SASEGT. Trimming took 8 bases from V and 6 from J, leaving 10 bases between them. CDR3 length: 12 residues. CDR3 regions were amplified by Arm-PCR using iRepertoire HTBI primers to build TCR beta libraries. TCRdb passed the multiplex PCR reads through MiXCR, listing each CDR3 protein once. The table lists 500,000 or so distinct CDR3 sequences, 15% to 20% of them singletons. The time point: newly diagnosed GD, antithyroid drugs for less than 3 months. There was RNA extracted from PBMCs, and the TCR library was made from it. Comments on this clonotype: The antigen is undetermined.

The sample was also linked to a second study, of T cells in Graves' hyperthyroidism and ophthalmopathy.

The gene calls are TRBV6-1 and TRBJ2-2; no reliable D call. The TCR comes from a man aged 35 to 55 with Graves disease. The sequences come from peripheral blood mononuclear cells (PBMCs), collected at new diagnosis, from a patient treated with antithyroid drugs. In DNA, the CDR3 is TGTGCCAGCCTGGACGGTGCCGGGGAGCTGTTTTTT. Amino acids: CASLDGAGELFF.